A single sample is the source of the 30 T cell receptor beta chains below, sequenced in a study of identical twins. In TCRdb, the 5' RACE reads were re-called with MiXCR into one record per CDR3 protein. This sample has fewer than 450,000 distinct CDR3 sequences, with approximately 8.8% found just once. The sample comprised naive T cells sorted from blood. The receptors shown here come from a woman in her 50s in good health.

This clonotype was counted only a few times. The genes are TRBV12-5 and TRBJ2-1; 10 positions agree with TRBD2. From germline, CDR1 is LGHNT and CDR2 FRNRAP. Trimming removed 8 bases from V and 8 bases from J; junction bases left unmatched: 6. The CDR3 loop spans 13 amino acids. The CDR3 region is CASSSGRAHEQFF. The CDR3 DNA reads TGTGCTAGTAGCAGCGGGAGGGCCCATGAGCAGTTCTTC.

This clonotype was observed many times. This chain uses TRBV20-1 with TRBJ2-3, with 10 bases lining up with TRBD2. CDR1 is DFQATT, CDR2 SNEGSKA, per germline (reference sequence). Unmatched junction bases numbered 16, after V lost 6 bases and J lost 4 bases. This CDR3 comprises 17 residues. CDR3 in DNA: TGCAGTGCCGAGACTCAATTTCTAGCGGGAGTCCCAGATACGCAGTATTTT. This sequence encodes CSAETQFLAGVPDTQYF.

This rearrangement joins TRBV10-3 to TRBJ2-6, with TRBD2 as a possible D gene (6 bases). The V end was cut by 2 bases, the J end by 0 bases, with 11 bases between. The CDR3 consists of 17 residues. The germline V gene has CDR1 ENHRY and CDR2 SYGVKD. The CDR3 coding sequence is TGTGCCATCAGTGAGAGTCGGGACTCCTCTGGGGCCAACGTCCTGACTTTC. It yields the protein CAISESRDSSGANVLTF.

This clonotype was counted many times. The V and J genes are TRBV20-1 and TRBJ2-2; TRBD2 aligns across 10 bases. V was pared by 5 bases and J by 3 bases, with 3 bases of the junction left unmatched. The CDR3 runs to 14 residues. Germline V CDR1 and CDR2: DFQATT, SNEGSKA (reference sequence). CDR3 sequence: CSAVSGRDTGELFF. The CDR3 DNA reads as TGCAGTGCTGTGAGCGGGAGGGACACCGGGGAGCTGTTTTTT.

This clonotype was picked up a small number of times. This chain connects TRBV12-3 or TRBV12-4 to TRBJ1-5; a possible D gene is TRBD1 (5 bases). Trimming took 1 base from V and 6 from J, leaving 7 bases between them. The CDR3 is made up of 13 amino acids. CDR3 residues: CASSLGGVQPQHF. CDR3 bases: TGTGCCAGCAGTTTAGGGGGGGTTCAGCCCCAGCATTTT.

The chain is built from TRBV6-1 and TRBJ2-2; TRBD1 agrees at 7 bases. The V and J ends lost 8 bases and 3 bases, in that order; junction bases with no gene match: 6. The germline V gene has CDR1 MNHNS and CDR2 SASEGT. The CDR3 is 14 residues long. The CDR3 region is CASSQQGYTGELFF. CDR3 DNA sequence: TGTGCCAGCTCCCAACAGGGGTACACCGGGGAGCTGTTTTTT.

Only a few counts were recorded for this clonotype. The rearrangement joins TRBV7-8 to TRBJ1-4; tentatively, D is TRBD1 (5 bases). V gave up 5 bases and J gave up 3 bases, with 16 bases separating them. From germline, CDR1 is SGHVS and CDR2 FQNEAQ. The CDR3 contains 16 residues. The CDR3 DNA sequence: TGTGCCAGCAGCCCTAGTCGAAGGGGTGCTAATGAAAAACTGTTTTTT. Residues: CASSPSRRGANEKLFF.

There are a few counts of this clonotype. V and J are TRBV19 and TRBJ2-1; 12 bases agree with TRBD2. This CDR3 is 17 amino acids long. Germline V gene lookup returns CDR1 LNHDA and CDR2 SQIVND (reference sequence). Trimming at V came to 5 bases and at J to 6 bases, leaving 11 bases not matched to a gene. The CDR3 region has the DNA TGTGCCAGTAGTGCAGCGACTAGCGGGAGTAGGGGCAATGAGCAGTTCTTC. Protein product: CASSAATSGSRGNEQFF.

This clonotype occurred a few times. The chain combines TRBV21-1 with TRBJ2-2; no DNA check was done on the table's D call, TRBD2. TRBV21-1 counts as a pseudogene. The CDR3 spans 19 residues. CDR3 region: CASHQRGISGGPNTGELFF. DNA of the CDR3: TGTGCCAGCCACCAGCGGGGAATTAGCGGGGGACCAAACACCGGGGAGCTGTTTTTT.

The genes are TRBV3-1 and TRBJ2-5, with D maybe TRBD2 (6 bases). This CDR3 spans 15 amino acids. Germline V CDR1 and CDR2: LGHDT, YNNKEL (reference sequence). The V and J ends lost 1 base and 1 base respectively, with 10 bases between them. The CDR3 here is CASSQGPTSQETQYF. The CDR3 DNA follows: TGTGCCAGCAGCCAAGGGCCGACTAGCCAAGAGACCCAGTACTTC.

This clonotype appeared many times. The V gene is TRBV7-9, the J gene TRBJ2-7; TRBD1 agrees at 7 bases. Per germline, CDR1 SEHNR and CDR2 FQNEAQ (reference sequence). The CDR3 totals 19 residues. Trimming cost V 5 bases and J 3 bases; bases outside gene matches: 22. The CDR3 region is CASSESETGIVSGLYEQYV. Here the CDR3 DNA reads TGTGCCAGCAGCGAGAGCGAGACAGGGATCGTTTCGGGCCTCTACGAGCAGTACGTC.

The sample holds many counts of this clonotype. The genes are TRBV29-1 and TRBJ2-1; D may be TRBD1 or TRBD2 (5 bases each). CDR3 length equals 15 residues. Per germline, CDR1 SQVTM and CDR2 ANQGSEA. V was clipped by 5 bases and J by 2 bases, with 16 bases between them. The CDR3 DNA reads TGCAGCGTTCCGACTATTCGACAGACCTACAATGAGCAGTTCTTC. Translated: CSVPTIRQTYNEQFF.

This clonotype showed up many times. This sequence joins TRBV12-3 or TRBV12-4 and TRBJ1-6; D unclear. The CDR3 sequence is 15 residues long. Between the trimmed V and J ends, which lost 4 bases and 0 bases, there was a span of 7 bases. The CDR3 DNA reads as TGTGCCAGCAGTTGGGCGAGCTCCTATAATTCACCCCTCCACTTT. It yields the protein CASSWASSYNSPLHF.

This clonotype has at least ten counts. The chain is built from TRBV7-3 and TRBJ2-3, with D tentatively TRBD1 (5 bases). Germline V gene lookup returns CDR1 SGHTA and CDR2 FQGTGA. V was pared by 3 bases and J by 6 bases, with 13 bases between. The CDR3 loop spans 14 amino acids. The chain's CDR3 is CASSFMGPQDTQYF. The CDR3, as DNA: TGTGCCAGCAGCTTCATGGGGCCCCAGGATACGCAGTATTTT.

CDR3 region: CASRGLAGDRYNEQFF. In DNA, the CDR3 is TGTGCCAGCAGGGGACTAGCGGGGGACAGATACAATGAGCAGTTCTTC. J is TRBJ2-1 and V is TRBV12-3 or TRBV12-4; TRBD2 matches at 14 bases. The length of the CDR3 is 16 residues. The ends lost 6 bases at V and 4 bases at J; junction bases unmatched: 5.

This clonotype was seen ten or more times. The CDR3 spells CASSLGHRADTQYF. CDR3 coding DNA: TGCGCCAGCAGCTTGGGCCATCGGGCAGATACGCAGTATTTT. The chain joins TRBV5-1 to TRBJ2-3; D is unresolved. V lost 0 bases and J 4 bases, leaving 9 bases between the germline ends. This CDR3 contains 14 residues. Germline CDR1 is SGHRS and CDR2 is YFSETQ.

The chain links TRBV28 to TRBJ2-6, with no clear D. V was clipped by 7 bases and J by 1 base, with 5 bases between them. The CDR3 extends over 13 amino acids. Germline CDR1 MDHEN, CDR2 SYDVKM. The CDR3 reads CASIESGANVLTF. The CDR3 bases are TGTGCCAGCATCGAATCTGGGGCCAACGTCCTGACTTTC.

The V and J genes are TRBV3-1 and TRBJ2-3; perhaps TRBD1 as D (5 bases). Germline-derived CDR1 and CDR2 are LGHDT and YNNKEL (reference sequence). The length of the CDR3 is 13 residues. V lost 0 bases and J 7 bases, leaving 8 bases between the germline ends. The CDR3 DNA reads as TGTGCCAGCAGCCAAGAAGGGGCGAATACGCAGTATTTT. Amino acids: CASSQEGANTQYF.

The V and J genes are TRBV10-3 and TRBJ2-5; possibly TRBD1 or TRBD2 for D (5 bases each). The germline V gene encodes CDR1 ENHRY and CDR2 SYGVKD. The CDR3 spans 14 residues. V was cut by 8 bases and J by 1 base, with 14 bases left in between. CDR3 sequence: CAIGRDSGQETQYF. The DNA of the CDR3 is TGTGCCATCGGACGTGACAGCGGCCAAGAGACCCAGTACTTC.

This clonotype was recorded a few times. The rearrangement links TRBV19 to TRBJ2-1, with D possibly TRBD2 on 5 matching bases. The CDR3 extends over 15 amino acids. V was shortened by 10 bases and J by 8 bases, with 24 bases between the two germline ends. Germline V gene sequence: CDR1 LNHDA, CDR2 SQIVND (reference sequence). CDR3 DNA sequence: TGTGCCATTTACCCGGGAATTAAGCGCTGGGATGAGCAGTTCTTC. It specifies CAIYPGIKRWDEQFF.

This chain uses TRBV25-1 with TRBJ2-3; D uncertain. Germline V lookup: CDR1 MGHDK, CDR2 SYGVNS. Trimming took 5 bases from V and 6 from J, leaving 12 bases between them. CDR3 length: 13 residues. CDR3 DNA sequence: TGTGCCAGCAGTCCCAGACCCCTTGATACGCAGTATTTT. Protein sequence: CASSPRPLDTQYF.

This clonotype was seen only a few times. The chain recombines TRBV19 with TRBJ2-1; 15 bases agree with TRBD2. This CDR3 is built from 17 residues. V lost 5 bases to trimming and J lost 8 bases; unmatched junction nucleotides: 10. Germline CDR1 reads LNHDA; CDR2 reads SQIVND (reference sequence). The CDR3 DNA reads TGTGCCAGTAGTTACTCCGGGACTAGCGGGAGGCGGTATGAGCAGTTCTTC. It is translated as CASSYSGTSGRRYEQFF.

Many counts were recorded for this clonotype. This rearrangement joins TRBV14 to TRBJ2-1; 8 nucleotides align to TRBD2. The CDR3 totals 16 residues. CDR1 and CDR2 (germline): SGHDN, FVKESK. V gave up 3 bases and J gave up 2 bases; unmatched junction bases: 6. For the CDR3, the DNA is TGTGCCAGCAGCCACCCTAGCGGGCAAGCCTACAATGAGCAGTTCTTC. This translates into CASSHPSGQAYNEQFF.

This clonotype was counted ten times or more. This chain joins TRBV15 and TRBJ2-5; 7 positions match TRBD2. After removal of 1 base from V and 2 bases from J, the junction contained 4 bases not matched to a gene. There are 15 residues in the CDR3. Germline-derived CDR1 and CDR2 are LNHNV and YYDKDF (reference sequence). The CDR3 region is CATSRAPSGQETQYF. The CDR3 nucleotides read TGTGCCACCAGCAGAGCGCCTAGCGGACAAGAGACCCAGTACTTC.

This clonotype was counted only a few times. The chain links TRBV12-3 or TRBV12-4 to TRBJ1-5; maybe TRBD1 (5 bases). V was clipped by 4 bases and J by 5 bases, with 12 bases between them. The CDR3 consists of 14 residues. The CDR3 sequence: CASSYFGGYQPQHF. The CDR3 DNA reads TGTGCCAGCAGTTACTTCGGGGGGTATCAGCCCCAGCATTTT.

This clonotype showed up many times. The gene calls are TRBV5-1 and TRBJ1-1; the D gene is possibly TRBD1 (6 bases). Germline V gene lookup returns CDR1 SGHRS and CDR2 YFSETQ. The CDR3 runs to 15 residues. V was shortened by 4 bases and J by 1 base, with 14 bases between the two germline ends. CDR3 amino acids: CASSPGQISNTEAFF. CDR3 bases: TGCGCCAGCAGCCCCGGACAGATATCGAACACTGAAGCTTTCTTT.

The chain has TRBV20-1 and TRBJ2-2; possible D gene TRBD2, 6 bases. The CDR3 sequence is 15 residues long. V was shortened by 2 bases and J by 4 bases, with 14 bases between the two germline ends. Germline V lookup: CDR1 DFQATT, CDR2 SNEGSKA (reference sequence). The CDR3 reads CSARRHGGGTGELFF. The CDR3 DNA follows: TGCAGTGCTAGACGCCACGGGGGAGGCACCGGGGAGCTGTTTTTT.

This clonotype was observed at least ten times. The chain joins TRBV6-1 to TRBJ1-5; D ambiguous. Germline V lookup: CDR1 MNHNS, CDR2 SASEGT. The ends were cut back, 6 bases at V and 0 bases at J, with 12 bases in the middle. The CDR3 is made up of 15 amino acids. The CDR3 bases are TGTGCCAGCAGGAGGACTGAGAATAGCAATCAGCCCCAGCATTTT. Its translation is CASRRTENSNQPQHF.

There are a few counts of this clonotype. The genes are TRBV20-1 and TRBJ2-2; the D gene is possibly TRBD1 (5 bases). Germline V gives CDR1 DFQATT, CDR2 SNEGSKA (reference sequence). This CDR3 has 15 amino acids. The V and J ends lost 0 bases and 1 base respectively, with 9 bases between them. The CDR3, as DNA: TGCAGTGCTAGAGATCCGACAGAGAACACCGGGGAGCTGTTTTTT. Translating gives CSARDPTENTGELFF.

This clonotype came up many times. This chain uses TRBV29-1 with TRBJ2-7; 7 bases line up with TRBD2. V gave up 5 bases and J gave up 4 bases; unmatched junction bases: 14. The CDR3 is 15 residues long. The V gene's germline CDR1 is SQVTM and CDR2 ANQGSEA. The CDR3, as DNA: TGCAGCGTTCTCTGCCTAGGGAGGGTAGGATACGAGCAGTACGTC. Translation gives CSVLCLGRVGYEQYV.